This TCR beta chain was captured in a study of immune characteristics of hereditary and idiopathic chronic pancreatitis. General study points: Gene families like TRBV10, TRBV19, TRBV23 and TRBV5 were used differently between subtypes.

Patients having total pancreatectomy with islet autotransplantation provided the chronic pancreatitis pancreas tissue. TCR beta sequencing used genomic DNA from unsorted bulk pancreas tissue. Germline CDR1 is LNHDA and CDR2 is SQIVND (reference sequence). V lost 5 bases, J lost 4 bases, and 6 bases stayed unmatched. This CDR3 is 15 amino acids long. TCRdb's table, derived via immunoSEQ multiplex PCR, lists solely in-frame clones and lacks some. The data show 1,500 to 2,000 clones, 80% seen once. Remarks on this clone: Its antigen is currently unknown.

The source material was pancreas tissue with hereditary chronic pancreatitis. This TCR came from a human donor with chronic pancreatitis. This sequence joins TRBV19 and TRBJ2-1, with 9 bases fitting TRBD1. The CDR3 protein is CASSSRDRDYNEQFF. DNA for the CDR3: TGTGCCAGTAGTTCCCGGGACAGGGATTACAATGAGCAGTTCTTC.